This paragraph reports one T cell receptor (beta chain). The data were obtained in a study of T cell responses to AZD1222 COVID-19 vaccine. The CDR3 is 12 residues long. Trimming left V 2 bases short and J 1 base short, with 3 bases between. Germline V gene data show CDR1 as SGHKS and CDR2 as YYEKEE (reference sequence). Libraries were prepared by immunoSEQ multiplex PCR; TCRdb keeps only in-frame clonotypes and omits some of them. The top ten clones hold approximately 1.3% of a sample with 95,000 to 150,000 clones, roughly 84% of them seen once. This material consisted of peripheral blood, taken on day 0 of AZD1222 vaccination. The receptor was isolated from an adult in good health. This sequence joins TRBV5-5 and TRBJ2-5; D unclear. CDR3 residues: CASSLAQETQYF. DNA for the CDR3: TGTGCCAGCAGCTTAGCCCAAGAGACCCAGTACTTC.